This TCR beta chain was retrieved from a study of T cells in Graves' hyperthyroidism and ophthalmopathy (dated by TCRdb to the late 2010s). The study in broad terms: To identify TCR V-J signatures that set the groups apart, the researchers used a discovery cohort of about a hundred patients, made up of around 40 with Graves' ophthalmopathy and 57 with stable Graves' hyperthyroidism. TCR Vbeta CDR3 sequencing of 140 or so peripheral blood samples (roughly 41 ophthalmopathy, 75 or so hyperthyroidism and some 17 progressor patients) is reported in the paper. The 75 to 100 discovery patients were randomly split 7:3 into training and test sets. In addition, the study compared T-cell repertoires in thyroid tissue and in blood from five to seven Graves' hyperthyroidism patients. Following sampling, methimazole starting at 30 mg daily was given to hyperthyroidism patients, and high-dose intravenous methylprednisolone was given to ophthalmopathy patients. Prospective prediction of ophthalmopathy was tested in an independent validation cohort consisting of some 20 hyperthyroidism patients and more than 15 patients who later progressed to ophthalmopathy. The research as a whole found: Most expanded thyroid clonotypes (frequency above 0.001) were also found in blood, which suggests that blood repertoires may mirror thyroid immune responses. Ophthalmopathy was separated from stable hyperthyroidism by a 13 V-J signature model, with over 85% sensitivity and about 81% specificity obtained in cross-validation and 80%/75% obtained in testing. During validation, the model predicted progression to ophthalmopathy a median of roughly 7.1 months ahead of onset, with almost 71% sensitivity and 72.22% specificity. No statistical method was used to set the sample size in advance, and investigators knew the group allocation.

V lost 4 bases and J lost 4 bases; the stretch between them is 19 bases long. The CDR3 sequence holds 16 residues, the cysteine and phenylalanine included. Only the CDR3 part of the read is kept: 48 bases, read in frame from the first base. CDR1 and CDR2 are read off the germline V gene as LGHNA and YSLEER. Turning to this clonotype: Its antigen is currently not known. One base away there is no much larger clone; base qualities are not given.

The study excluded patients with uncontrolled infections, other autoimmune diseases, pregnancy or lactation. Diagnoses were established on the basis of clinical symptoms, serum thyroxine and TRAb, thyroid ultrasound, and orbital computed tomography. Total RNA was extracted using Trizol reagent, and RNA quality was assessed on an Agilent 2100 Bioanalyzer. Amplification of TCR beta CDR3 regions was carried out from RNA transcripts. The first round of RT-PCR for the TCR CDR3 was performed with the HTBI primer set and the Qiagen OneStep RT-PCR kit. A second multiplex PCR round built the libraries, followed by size selection and purification. Paired-end sequencing of the libraries was performed with 100 bp reads on an Illumina HiSeq2000. Per the original workflow: Raw data were processed with SOAPnuke, discarding reads with adapters, uncalled bases, mean Phred below 15, or no exact constant-primer or identifier match. High-quality paired reads were merged using COPE v1.2.5, and each unique nucleotide sequence was defined as a clonotype. MiTCR v1.1 was used to align the clonotypes against IMGT TRBV, TRBD and TRBJ reference segments. The analysis included only V-J combinations with a frequency above 0.0001, which together covered around 99% of the repertoires. The TCS score was defined as F50 (clonal expansion) divided by E x V (chaos), with BLOSUM62-based TCRdist calculated between CDR3 peptides within each V-J. Welch's t-statistics and random forest reduced around 510 V-J features to roughly 13, which were used in a naive Bayes classifier (R e1071). The Morisita-Horn index was used to measure how similar the thyroid and blood repertoires were. TCRdb reanalyzed the raw reads on its own, using fastp at Q25 for trimming and MiXCR for clone calling, and kept in-frame beta chains. One record per CDR3 amino acid sequence lists the most common genes and DNA. The V and J calls follow TCRdb's processing rather than the paper's. For this sample the table gives 490,000 or so distinct CDR3 sequences, of which about 46% were detected only once. Of the sample, 44% falls within the top ten clones.

Recombination linked TRBV4-3 to TRBJ1-2; the D gene is perhaps TRBD1, from 5 matching bases. This sequence originates from an adult woman with Graves' disease, either hyperthyroidism or ophthalmopathy (not recorded which). The sample was peripheral blood or thyroid tissue (not recorded which). The CDR3 region reads CASSPPGAGHGYGYTF. The nucleotide sequence is given as TGCGCCAGCAGCCCTCCCGGGGCAGGGCACGGCTATGGCTACACCTTC.